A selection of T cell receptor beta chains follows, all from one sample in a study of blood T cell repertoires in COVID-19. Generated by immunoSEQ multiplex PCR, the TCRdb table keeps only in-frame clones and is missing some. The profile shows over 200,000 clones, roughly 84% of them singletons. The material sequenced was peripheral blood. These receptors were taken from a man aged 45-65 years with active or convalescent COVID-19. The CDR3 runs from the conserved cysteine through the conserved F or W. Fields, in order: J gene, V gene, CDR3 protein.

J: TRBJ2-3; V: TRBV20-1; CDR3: CSASRGGPRKDTQYF
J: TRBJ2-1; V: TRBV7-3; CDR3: CASSLEGQYYNEQFF
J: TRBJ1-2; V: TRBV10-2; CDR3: CASSALDRQVNGYTF
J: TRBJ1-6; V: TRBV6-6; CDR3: CASSPDGTGSPLHF
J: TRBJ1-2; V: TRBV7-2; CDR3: CASSLSGDDGYTF
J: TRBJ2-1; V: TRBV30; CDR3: CAWKERGAPSYNEQFF
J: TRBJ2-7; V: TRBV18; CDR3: CASSPAGGSEQYF
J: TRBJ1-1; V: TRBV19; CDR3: CASSIDGLPGTEAFF
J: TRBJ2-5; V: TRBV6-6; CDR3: CASSYKGGGQETQYF
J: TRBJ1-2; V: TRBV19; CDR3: CASSLQGQGYGYTF
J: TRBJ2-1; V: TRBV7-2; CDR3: CASSLNSAGTGQNEQFF
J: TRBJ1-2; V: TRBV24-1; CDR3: CATSDYPQNYGYTF
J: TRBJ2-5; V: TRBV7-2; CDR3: CASSFRTRETQYF
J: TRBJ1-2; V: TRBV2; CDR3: CASSEDRGGTYGYTF
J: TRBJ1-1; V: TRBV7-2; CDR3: CASSLSEDTEAFF
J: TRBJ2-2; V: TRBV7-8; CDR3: CASSRTGADGELFF
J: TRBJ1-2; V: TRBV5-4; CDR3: CASSDGQGPFNYGYTF
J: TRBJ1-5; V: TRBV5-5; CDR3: CASSLGSGAYSNQPQHF
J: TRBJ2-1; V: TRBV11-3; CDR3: CASSPAGGKSYNEQFF
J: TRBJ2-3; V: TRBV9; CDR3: CASSVEGSRTFTDTQYF
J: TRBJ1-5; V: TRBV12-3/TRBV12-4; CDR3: CASSFTDNQPQHF
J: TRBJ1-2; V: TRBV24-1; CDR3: CATSDFDRASGYTF
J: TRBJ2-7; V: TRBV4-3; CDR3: CASSSGQGLYEQYF
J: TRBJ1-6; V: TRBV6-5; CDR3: CASSQGVGGSPLHF
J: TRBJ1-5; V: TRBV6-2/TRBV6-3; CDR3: CASSPQGAYGQPQHF
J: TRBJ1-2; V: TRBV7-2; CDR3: CASSADRGRTGYTF
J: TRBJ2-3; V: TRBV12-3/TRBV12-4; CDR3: CASSFRQGAGGYF
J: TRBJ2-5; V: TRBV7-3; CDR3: CASSRGGRETQYF
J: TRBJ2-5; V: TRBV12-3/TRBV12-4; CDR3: CASSFGETQYF
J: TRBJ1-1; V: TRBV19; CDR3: CASSRGGLTEAFF
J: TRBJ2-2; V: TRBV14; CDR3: CASSQRFSGAGELFF
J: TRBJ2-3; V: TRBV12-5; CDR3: CASGWGGASTDTQYF
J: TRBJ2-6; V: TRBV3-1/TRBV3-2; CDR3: CASSLSRGGPSGANVLTF
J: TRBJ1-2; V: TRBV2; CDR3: CASSLGQGLPNYGYTF
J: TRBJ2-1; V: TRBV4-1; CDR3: CASSQVGGTAYNEQFF
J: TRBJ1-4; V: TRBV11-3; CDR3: CASSPPPGCGGKLFF
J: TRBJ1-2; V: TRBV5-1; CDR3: CASSQSGRGHNGYTF
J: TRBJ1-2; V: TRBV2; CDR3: CASSEARSVLDYGYTF
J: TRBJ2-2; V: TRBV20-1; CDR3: CSASTAITGELFF
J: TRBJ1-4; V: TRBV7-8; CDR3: CASSLTNLATNEKLFF
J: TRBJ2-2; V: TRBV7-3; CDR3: CASRGTEGTGELFF
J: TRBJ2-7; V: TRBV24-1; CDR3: CATSDRQGSEQYF
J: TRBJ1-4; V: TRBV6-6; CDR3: CASSYSGTGGEKLFF
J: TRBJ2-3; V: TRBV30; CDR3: CASGLAGGTDTQYF
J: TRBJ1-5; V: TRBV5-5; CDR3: CASSLAWTPSNQPQHF